These T cell receptor beta chains were read from a single sample in a study of T cell changes during pregnancy in multiple sclerosis. Produced via immunoSEQ multiplex PCR; TCRdb's table is partial and in-frame only. The sample lists about 33,000 clones, around 93% occurring once. Sequencing was performed on CD4+ T cells from peripheral blood mononuclear cells, taken in the third trimester of pregnancy. The source is a female donor in good health, enrolled as a control in a pregnancy study. CDR3s include the opening cysteine and the closing phenylalanine or tryptophan. Each record gives: J gene, clone size, V gene, D gene, CDR3 DNA, CDR3 protein. A D gene is named only where the DNA matches it firmly. Clone size is given for some rows only: seen once, a few or many times, or a class if the clone is expanded.

>TRBJ2-2|once|TRBV7-9|TRBD2
TGTGCCAGCAGCCTCCTAGCGGGGGGGCCGGAAACCGGGGAGCTGTTTTTT
CASSLLAGGPETGELFF
>TRBJ1-6|NA|TRBV6-6|NA
TGTGCCAGCAGTACTATCAATTCACCCCTCCACTTT
CASSTINSPLHF
>TRBJ2-1|NA|TRBV29-1|NA
TGCAGCGTTTGGACTCTTAATGAGCAGTTCTTC
CSVWTLNEQFF
>TRBJ2-1|NA|TRBV7-2|TRBD2
TGTGCCAGCAGCTGGGGACTAGCGGGAGGGAGATACAATGAGCAGTTCTTC
CASSWGLAGGRYNEQFF
>TRBJ1-3|NA|TRBV6-6|NA
TGTGCCAGCAGTTACGTCAGGGCCTCTGGAAACACCATATATTTT
CASSYVRASGNTIYF
>TRBJ1-1|NA|TRBV18|TRBD1
TGTGCCAGCTCACCAACCGGGACAGGGGTTGAAGCTTTCTTT
CASSPTGTGVEAFF
>TRBJ1-1|NA|TRBV7-2|NA
TGTGCCAGCAGCATGGACAAAGTACGGAACACTGAAGCTTTCTTT
CASSMDKVRNTEAFF
>TRBJ2-2|NA|TRBV6-1|NA
TGTGCCAGCAGTGGTGCAGGTGCGAACACCGGGGAGCTGTTTTTT
CASSGAGANTGELFF
>TRBJ1-2|NA|TRBV6-1|TRBD1
TGTGCCAGCAGTGAGGAGACAGGGGCTCACTATGGCTACACCTTC
CASSEETGAHYGYTF
>TRBJ2-7|NA|TRBV27|TRBD1
TGTGCCAGCAGTTCCCCGGGACAGGGGAAAGTTTACGAGCAGTACTTC
CASSSPGQGKVYEQYF
>TRBJ2-5|NA|TRBV5-6|TRBD2
TGTGCCAGCAGCTTGAGGCAGCGGGGGGGCCGGGAGACCCAGTACTTC
CASSLRQRGGRETQYF
>TRBJ1-4|NA|TRBV25-1|NA
TGTGCCAGCAGTGACTTAGGCCAGGGTGGTGAAAAACTGTTTTTT
CASSDLGQGGEKLFF
>TRBJ2-2|NA|TRBV5-4|TRBD2
TGTGCCAGCAGCCTCGGGACTAGCGGGACCACCGGGGAGCTGTTTTTT
CASSLGTSGTTGELFF
>TRBJ2-1|NA|TRBV4-3|NA
TGCGCCAGCAGCCAGATTAGCTCCTACAATGAGCAGTTCTTC
CASSQISSYNEQFF
>TRBJ2-3|NA|TRBV7-9|NA
TGTGCCAGCAGCTTCAAGGGGCCAGGATATTTT
CASSFKGPGYF
>TRBJ1-1|NA|TRBV7-9|NA
TGTGCCAGCAGCCGGAACACTGAAGCTTTCTTT
CASSRNTEAFF
>TRBJ2-7|NA|TRBV2|TRBD2
TGTGCCAGCAGTGAAGCTAGCGGGATACGGTCCTACGAGCAGTACTTC
CASSEASGIRSYEQYF
>TRBJ1-1|once|TRBV10-2|TRBD1
TGCGCCAGCATTAGACAGGGGAACACTGAAGCTTTCTTT
CASIRQGNTEAFF
>TRBJ1-5|NA|TRBV28|NA
TGTGCCAGCAGTATGGCCCTTACATCCAATCAGCCCCAGCATTTT
CASSMALTSNQPQHF
>TRBJ1-1|medium-sized|TRBV14|NA
TGTGCCAGCAGCGCTAGGGGATCTGAAGCTTTCTTT
CASSARGSEAFF
>TRBJ2-7|NA|TRBV2|TRBD1
TGTGCCAGCAGGTCAGAGGGGGCGTACGAGCAGTACTTC
CASRSEGAYEQYF
>TRBJ1-1|once|TRBV6-5|NA
TGTGCCAGCAGTTACTCTGGGGCCCGGGACACTGAAGCTTTCTTT
CASSYSGARDTEAFF
>TRBJ2-5|NA|TRBV28|TRBD1
TGTGCCAGCAGTTCTTTGGGGACAGTACAAGAGACCCAGTACTTC
CASSSLGTVQETQYF
>TRBJ2-3|NA|TRBV29-1|TRBD2
TGCAGCGTTGGGCGGGGGGGCAGCACAGATACGCAGTATTTT
CSVGRGGSTDTQYF
>TRBJ1-2|once|TRBV11-2|NA
TGTGCCAGCAGAGCACGACAGACATCTCGCCTTATTCCATATGGCTACACCTTC
CASRARQTSRLIPYGYTF
>TRBJ2-5|NA|TRBV6-5|TRBD2
TGTGCCAGCAGCCCCGGGACTAGCGGGCGAGAGACCCAGTACTTC
CASSPGTSGRETQYF
>TRBJ2-7|NA|TRBV2|NA
TGTGCCAGCAGTGAAGAACAGCAGGCCTTCTACGAGCAGTACTTC
CASSEEQQAFYEQYF
>TRBJ2-3|NA|TRBV19|NA
TGTGCCAGTAGTGCCGGAGGGCCCGGCACAGATACGCAGTATTTT
CASSAGGPGTDTQYF
>TRBJ1-1|NA|TRBV11-2|NA
TGTGCCAGCAGCTTAAGCGGGGATCCTGGAGCTTTCTTT
CASSLSGDPGAFF
>TRBJ2-5|NA|TRBV4-1|TRBD2
TGCGCCAGCAGCCCGAGACTAGCGGGGGCCGTCCTCAGGGAGACCCAGTACTTC
CASSPRLAGAVLRETQYF
>TRBJ2-2|NA|TRBV6-5|TRBD1
TGTGCCAGCAGTTACGGGCCAGGGGGTCGCACCGGGGAGCTGTTTTTT
CASSYGPGGRTGELFF
>TRBJ1-4|NA|TRBV5-1|TRBD1
TGCGCCAGCAGCTTGAACAGGGGGCAGGAAAAACTGTTTTTT
CASSLNRGQEKLFF
>TRBJ2-5|NA|TRBV7-8|NA
TGTGCCAGCAGCTGGACACAACAAGAGACCCAGTACTTC
CASSWTQQETQYF